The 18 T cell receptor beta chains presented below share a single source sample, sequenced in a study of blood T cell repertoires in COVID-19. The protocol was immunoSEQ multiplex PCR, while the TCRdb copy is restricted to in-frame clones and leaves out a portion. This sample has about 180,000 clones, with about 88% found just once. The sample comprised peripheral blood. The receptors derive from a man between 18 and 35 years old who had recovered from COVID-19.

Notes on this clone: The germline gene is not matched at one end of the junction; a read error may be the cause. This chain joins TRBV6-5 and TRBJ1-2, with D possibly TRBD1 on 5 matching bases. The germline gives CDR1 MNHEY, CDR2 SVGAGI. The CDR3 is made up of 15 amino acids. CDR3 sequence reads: CASSYSQATSDPTFF. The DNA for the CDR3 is TGTGCCAGCAGTTACTCACAGGCCACCTCCGACCCGACCTTCTTC.

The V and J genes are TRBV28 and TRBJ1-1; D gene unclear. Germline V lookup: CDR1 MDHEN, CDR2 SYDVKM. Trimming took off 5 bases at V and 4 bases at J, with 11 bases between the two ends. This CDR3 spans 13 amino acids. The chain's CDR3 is CASSQRGGTEAFF. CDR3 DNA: TGTGCCAGCAGTCAACGGGGTGGCACTGAAGCTTTCTTT. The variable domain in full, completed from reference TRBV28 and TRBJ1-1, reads DVKVTQSSRYLVKRTGEKVFLECVQDMDHENMFWYRQDPGLGLRLIYFSYDVKMKEKGDIPEGYSVSREKKERFSLILESASTNQTSMYLCASSQRGGTEAFFGQGTRLTVV.

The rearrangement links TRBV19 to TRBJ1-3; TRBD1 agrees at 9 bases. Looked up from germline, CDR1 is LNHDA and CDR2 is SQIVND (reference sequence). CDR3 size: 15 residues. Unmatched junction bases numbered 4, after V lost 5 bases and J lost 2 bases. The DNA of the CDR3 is TGTGCCAGTAGTGGAAGACAGGGGGCTGGAAACACCATATATTTT. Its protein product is CASSGRQGAGNTIYF.

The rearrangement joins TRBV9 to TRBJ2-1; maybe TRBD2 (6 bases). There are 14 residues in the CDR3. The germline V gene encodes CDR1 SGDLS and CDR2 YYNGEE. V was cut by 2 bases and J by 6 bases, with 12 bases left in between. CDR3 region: CASSVPGSFNEQFF. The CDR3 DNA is TGTGCCAGCAGCGTTCCCGGGAGTTTCAATGAGCAGTTCTTC.

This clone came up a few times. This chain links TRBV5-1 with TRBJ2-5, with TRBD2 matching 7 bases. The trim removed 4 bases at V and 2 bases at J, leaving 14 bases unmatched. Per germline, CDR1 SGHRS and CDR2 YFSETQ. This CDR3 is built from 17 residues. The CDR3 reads CASSILRVKREQETQYF. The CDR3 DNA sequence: TGCGCCAGCAGCATCCTCAGGGTTAAGCGGGAACAAGAGACCCAGTACTTC.

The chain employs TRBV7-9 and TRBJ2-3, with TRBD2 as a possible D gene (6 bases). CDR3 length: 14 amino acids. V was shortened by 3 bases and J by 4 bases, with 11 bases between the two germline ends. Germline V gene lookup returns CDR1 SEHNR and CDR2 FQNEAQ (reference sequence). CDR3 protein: CASSLTGEADTQYF. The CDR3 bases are TGTGCCAGCAGCTTGACGGGGGAGGCAGATACGCAGTATTTT.

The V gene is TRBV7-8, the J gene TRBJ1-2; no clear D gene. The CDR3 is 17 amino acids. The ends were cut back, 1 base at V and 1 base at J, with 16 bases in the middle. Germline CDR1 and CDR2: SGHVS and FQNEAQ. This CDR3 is CASSLGFRQRFNYGYTF. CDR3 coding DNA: TGTGCCAGCAGCTTAGGGTTCAGGCAAAGGTTTAACTATGGCTACACCTTC.

Here the CDR3 reads CASSAYTHQPQHF. CDR3 nucleotides: TGTGCCAGCAGCGCTTATACTCATCAGCCCCAGCATTTT. This sequence joins TRBV9 and TRBJ1-5; unclear D gene. CDR1 and CDR2 (germline): SGDLS, YYNGEE. CDR3 length: 13 residues. V was trimmed by 3 bases and J by 5 bases, leaving 9 bases between them.

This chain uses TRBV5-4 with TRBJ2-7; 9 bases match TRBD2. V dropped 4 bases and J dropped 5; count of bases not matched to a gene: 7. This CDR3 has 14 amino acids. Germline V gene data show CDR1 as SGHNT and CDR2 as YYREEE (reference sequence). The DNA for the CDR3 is TGTGCCAGCAGCCCGCGGGAGGGCCTGGACGAGCAGTACTTC. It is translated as CASSPREGLDEQYF.

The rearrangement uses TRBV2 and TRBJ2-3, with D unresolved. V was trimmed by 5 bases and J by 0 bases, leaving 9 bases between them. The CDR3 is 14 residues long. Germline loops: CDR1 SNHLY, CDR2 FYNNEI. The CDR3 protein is CASSRSRSTDTQYF. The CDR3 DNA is TGTGCCAGCAGTCGCTCGCGCAGCACAGATACGCAGTATTTT.

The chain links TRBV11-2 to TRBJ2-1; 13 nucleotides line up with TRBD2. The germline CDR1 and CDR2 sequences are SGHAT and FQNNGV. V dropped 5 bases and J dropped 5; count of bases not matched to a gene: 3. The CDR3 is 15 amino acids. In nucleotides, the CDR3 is TGTGCCAGCAGCGTACTAGCGGGAGGGCACAATGAGCAGTTCTTC. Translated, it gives CASSVLAGGHNEQFF.

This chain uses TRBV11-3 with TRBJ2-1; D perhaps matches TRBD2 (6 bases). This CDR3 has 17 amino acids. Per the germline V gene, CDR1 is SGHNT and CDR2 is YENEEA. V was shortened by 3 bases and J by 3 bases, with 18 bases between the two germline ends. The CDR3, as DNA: TGTGCCAGCAGCTTGACCTCGGGTAGCGGCCTCTACAATGAGCAGTTCTTC. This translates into CASSLTSGSGLYNEQFF.

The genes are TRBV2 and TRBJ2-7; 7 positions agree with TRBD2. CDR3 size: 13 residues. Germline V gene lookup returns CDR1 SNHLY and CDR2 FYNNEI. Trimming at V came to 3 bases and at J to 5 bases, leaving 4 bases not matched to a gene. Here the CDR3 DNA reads TGTGCCAGCAGTGACCTGAGCGGGAACGAGCAGTACTTC. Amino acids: CASSDLSGNEQYF.

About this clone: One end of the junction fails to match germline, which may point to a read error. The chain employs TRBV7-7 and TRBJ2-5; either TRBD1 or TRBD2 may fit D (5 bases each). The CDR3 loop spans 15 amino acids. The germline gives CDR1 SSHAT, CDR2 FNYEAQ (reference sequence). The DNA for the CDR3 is TGTGCTAGCAGCTTAGGGGCAGTCTCGGGGGAGACCCAGTACTTC. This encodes CASSLGAVSGETQYF.

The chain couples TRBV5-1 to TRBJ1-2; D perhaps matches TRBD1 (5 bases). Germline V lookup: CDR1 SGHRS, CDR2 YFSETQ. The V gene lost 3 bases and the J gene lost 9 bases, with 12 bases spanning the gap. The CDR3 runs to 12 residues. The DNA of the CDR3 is TGCGCCAGCAGCTCCCGGGGGTTGAGCTACACCTTC. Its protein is CASSSRGLSYTF.

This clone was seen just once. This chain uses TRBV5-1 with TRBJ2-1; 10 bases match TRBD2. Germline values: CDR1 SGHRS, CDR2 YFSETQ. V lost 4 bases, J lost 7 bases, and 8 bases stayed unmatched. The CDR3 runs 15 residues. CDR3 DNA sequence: TGCGCCAGCAGCAAGAGGACTAGCGGAACGAATGAGCAGTTCTTC. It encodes CASSKRTSGTNEQFF.

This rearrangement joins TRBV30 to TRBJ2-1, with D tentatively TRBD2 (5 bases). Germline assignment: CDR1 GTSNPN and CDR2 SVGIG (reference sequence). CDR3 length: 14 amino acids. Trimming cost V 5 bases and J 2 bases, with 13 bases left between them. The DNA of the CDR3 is TGTGCCTGGGGAGGAGCACCCACCTACAATGAGCAGTTCTTC. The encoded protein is CAWGGAPTYNEQFF. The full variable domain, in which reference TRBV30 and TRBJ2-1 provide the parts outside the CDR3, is SQTIHQWPATLVQPVGSPLSLECTVEGTSNPNLYWYRQAAGRGLQLLFYSVGIGQISSEVPQNLSASRPQDRQFILSSKKLLLSDSGFYLCAWGGAPTYNEQFFGPGTRLTVL.

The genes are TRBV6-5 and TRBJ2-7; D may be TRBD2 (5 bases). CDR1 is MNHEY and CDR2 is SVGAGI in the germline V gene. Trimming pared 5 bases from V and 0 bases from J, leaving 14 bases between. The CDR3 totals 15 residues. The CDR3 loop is CASSLRRGYSYEQYF. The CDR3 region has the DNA TGTGCCAGCAGTCTCCGGAGAGGGTACTCCTACGAGCAGTACTTC.